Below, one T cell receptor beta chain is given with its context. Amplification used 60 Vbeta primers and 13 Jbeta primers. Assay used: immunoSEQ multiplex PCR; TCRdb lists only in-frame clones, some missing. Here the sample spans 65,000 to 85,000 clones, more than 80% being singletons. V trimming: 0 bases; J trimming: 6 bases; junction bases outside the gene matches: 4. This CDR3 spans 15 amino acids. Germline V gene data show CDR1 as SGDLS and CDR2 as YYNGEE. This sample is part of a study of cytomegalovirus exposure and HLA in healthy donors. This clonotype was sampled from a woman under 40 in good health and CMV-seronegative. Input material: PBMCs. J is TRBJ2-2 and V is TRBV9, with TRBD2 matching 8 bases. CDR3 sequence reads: CASSVGGLGSGELFF. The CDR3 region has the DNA TGTGCCAGCAGCGTAGGGGGACTAGGGTCCGGGGAGCTGTTTTTT.